The 28 T cell receptor beta chains reported below all come from one sample, sequenced in a study of T cell repertoires in MIS-A myocarditis. Clones were sequenced by immunoSEQ multiplex PCR, and TCRdb holds only the in-frame ones, with some missing. There are more than 14,000 clones in the sample; over 70% occur only once, and approximately 61% lies in the top ten. Specimen: left ventricle heart tissue obtained at autopsy. These TCRs come from a man in his late teens or twenties with fulminant myocarditis from multisystem inflammatory syndrome in adults (MIS-A) after COVID-19.

The V gene is TRBV5-5, the J gene TRBJ2-3; D may be TRBD2 (6 bases). Germline CDR1 SGHKS, CDR2 YYEKEE (reference sequence). The ends were cut back, 0 bases at V and 0 bases at J, with 8 bases in the middle. The CDR3 is 15 residues long. CDR3: CASSLGGGSTDTQYF. The CDR3, as DNA: TGTGCCAGCAGCTTGGGTGGGGGGAGCACAGATACGCAGTATTTT.

The V and J genes are TRBV5-4 and TRBJ2-1, with D possibly being TRBD2 (5 bases). Germline V gene lookup returns CDR1 SGHNT and CDR2 YYREEE (reference sequence). The germline V and J ends were trimmed by 2 bases and 8 bases, with 8 bases remaining between them. The CDR3 is made up of 12 amino acids. The CDR3: CASSFGGYEQFF. The CDR3 coding sequence is TGTGCCAGCAGCTTCGGAGGATATGAGCAGTTCTTC.

The chain combines TRBV2 with TRBJ1-2; D ambiguous. V dropped 0 bases and J dropped 7 bases, with 9 bases sitting between them. This CDR3 spans 13 amino acids. CDR1 is SNHLY, CDR2 FYNNEI, per germline. The CDR3, as DNA: TGTGCCAGCAGTGAAGCTGTTCCGGGTGGCTACACCTTC. Protein sequence: CASSEAVPGGYTF.

This rearrangement joins TRBV5-4 to TRBJ1-3, with 10 bases lining up with TRBD1. Germline V gene data show CDR1 as SGHNT and CDR2 as YYREEE (reference sequence). J lost 1 base, V lost 0 bases, and 7 bases had no gene match. This CDR3 has 18 residues. As DNA, the CDR3 is TGTGCCAGCAGCTTGGGTGGTGGGACAGGGGCGTCTGGAAACACCATATATTTT. As protein: CASSLGGGTGASGNTIYF.

The V gene is TRBV7-9, the J gene TRBJ2-3; 10 nucleotides agree with TRBD2. The CDR3 is 16 residues long. Trimming cost V 1 base and J 3 bases; bases outside gene matches: 4. The germline V gene has CDR1 SEHNR and CDR2 FQNEAQ (reference sequence). The CDR3 loop reads CASSLVLAGVTDTQYF. CDR3 DNA sequence: TGTGCCAGCAGCTTAGTGCTAGCGGGGGTAACAGATACGCAGTATTTT.

A few counts support this clone. This chain links TRBV28 with TRBJ2-1; D is possibly TRBD2 (6 bases). Trimming removed 3 bases from V and 8 bases from J, with 14 bases in between. CDR1 and CDR2 (germline): MDHEN, SYDVKM. The CDR3 contains 14 residues. The CDR3 is CASSFGAGLDEQFF. CDR3 nucleotides: TGTGCCAGCAGTTTCGGGGCGGGACTGGATGAGCAGTTCTTC.

A few counts support this clone. The V call is TRBV4-1, the J call TRBJ1-4, with D uncertain. This CDR3 is built from 16 residues. The germline V and J ends were trimmed by 1 base and 0 bases, with 9 bases remaining between them. From germline, CDR1 is MGHRA and CDR2 YSYEKL. CDR3 nucleotides: TGCGCCAGCAGCCAAGCGGGCTTTGCAACTAATGAAAAACTGTTTTTT. Translating it yields CASSQAGFATNEKLFF.

The table lists this clone with a count of one. This chain uses TRBV30 with TRBJ1-3, with 8 bases matching TRBD1. Trimming at V came to 2 bases and at J to 2 bases, leaving 11 bases not matched to a gene. The CDR3 runs to 17 residues. Germline CDR1 and CDR2: GTSNPN and SVGIG (reference sequence). The CDR3 region is CAWSRGQGQSAGNTIYF. In nucleotides, the CDR3 is TGTGCCTGGAGTCGCGGACAGGGACAGAGCGCTGGAAACACCATATATTTT.

The gene calls are TRBV7-8 and TRBJ2-1, with D unresolved. The CDR3 runs to 14 residues. With 5 bases removed from V and 3 bases from J, the gap between germline ends came to 11 bases. Germline V lookup: CDR1 SGHVS, CDR2 FQNEAQ. CDR3 region: CASSPRLFYNEQFF. The CDR3, as DNA: TGTGCCAGCAGCCCCCGACTCTTCTACAATGAGCAGTTCTTC.

The chain recombines TRBV6-6 with TRBJ1-5; 7 bases fit TRBD1. There are 14 residues in the CDR3. Unmatched junction bases numbered 7, after V lost 6 bases and J lost 5 bases. In germline, CDR1 is MNHNY, CDR2 SVGAGI (reference sequence). CDR3 DNA sequence: TGTGCCAGCAGCCTAACAGGGGCTTATCAGCCCCAGCATTTT. It is translated as CASSLTGAYQPQHF.

The chain carries TRBV2 and TRBJ2-7; 7 nucleotides line up with TRBD1. Germline V gene sequence: CDR1 SNHLY, CDR2 FYNNEI. V trimming: 6 bases; J trimming: 3 bases; junction bases outside the gene matches: 11. The CDR3 runs 15 residues. The CDR3 sequence is CASRGTGQLYYEQYF. CDR3 sequence (DNA): TGTGCCAGCAGGGGTACGGGACAGCTTTACTACGAGCAGTACTTC.

This clone was counted a single time. The rearrangement joins TRBV24-1 to TRBJ1-4, with a possible D match to TRBD1 (5 bases). The V end was cut by 2 bases, the J end by 5 bases, with 17 bases between. The CDR3 contains 17 residues. Germline CDR1 reads KGHDR; CDR2 reads SFDVKD. CDR3 nucleotide sequence: TGTGCCACCAGTGATTCCACCGGGGGATTGCAAAATGAAAAACTGTTTTTT. It translates to CATSDSTGGLQNEKLFF.

The chain employs TRBV6-5 and TRBJ2-5, with D hard to call. The V gene lost 2 bases and the J gene lost 4 bases, with 8 bases spanning the gap. From germline, CDR1 is MNHEY and CDR2 SVGAGI. The CDR3 is made up of 13 amino acids. This CDR3 reads CASSYGSLETQYF. CDR3 bases: TGTGCCAGCAGTTACGGGTCCCTAGAGACCCAGTACTTC.

The J gene is TRBJ1-4, the V gene TRBV6-5, with D unclear. Trimming removed 6 bases from V and 0 bases from J, with 8 bases in between. From germline, CDR1 is MNHEY and CDR2 SVGAGI. The CDR3 consists of 14 residues. The CDR3 coding sequence is TGTGCCAGCAGCATGGTTGCAACTAATGAAAAACTGTTTTTT. Translation gives CASSMVATNEKLFF.

This sequence joins TRBV10-2 and TRBJ2-7; 13 bases line up with TRBD2. Germline trimming cut 7 bases from V and 9 bases from J; bases unmatched to any gene: 9. This CDR3 spans 14 amino acids. The germline CDR1 and CDR2 sequences are WSHSY and SAAADI. CDR3 region: CASTPGTSGAWQYF. The CDR3 nucleotides are TGCGCCAGCACCCCAGGGACTAGCGGGGCTTGGCAGTACTTC.

The V call is TRBV10-3, the J call TRBJ1-5; D is unresolved. Germline assignment: CDR1 ENHRY and CDR2 SYGVKD. CDR3 length: 14 amino acids. The V gene lost 3 bases and the J gene lost 6 bases, with 12 bases spanning the gap. The CDR3: CAISESLGGQPQHF. CDR3 in DNA: TGTGCCATCAGTGAAAGTTTAGGTGGTCAGCCCCAGCATTTT.

The chain combines TRBV25-1 with TRBJ2-2; D is possibly TRBD1 (5 bases). Trimming removed 4 bases at V and 4 bases at J, with 16 bases between. The length of the CDR3 is 16 residues. CDR1 and CDR2 from the germline V gene are MGHDK and SYGVNS. The CDR3 bases are TGTGCCAGCAGTGCTAGAACAGGTGTCTCCACCGGGGAGCTGTTTTTT. This gives the protein CASSARTGVSTGELFF.

This clone was observed a few times. The J gene is TRBJ2-7, the V gene TRBV27, with TRBD2 matching over 8 bases. CDR3 size: 14 residues. V shed 8 bases, J shed 3 bases, and the junction held 9 bases outside the gene matches. The germline V gene encodes CDR1 MNHEY and CDR2 SMNVEV (reference sequence). This CDR3 reads CASAPGTRYYEQYF. Here the CDR3 DNA reads TGTGCCAGCGCCCCCGGGACTAGATACTACGAGCAGTACTTC.

The V and J genes are TRBV5-4 and TRBJ2-5; the D gene is possibly TRBD2 (5 bases). The V and J ends lost 2 bases and 4 bases respectively, with 9 bases between them. CDR1 is SGHNT and CDR2 is YYREEE in the germline V gene (reference sequence). CDR3 size: 13 residues. The CDR3 DNA follows: TGTGCCAGCAGCTTTCGGGGTGGAGAGACCCAGTACTTC. This translates into CASSFRGGETQYF.

The chain is built from TRBV5-1 and TRBJ1-2; TRBD1 matches at 9 bases. Germline CDR1 SGHRS, CDR2 YFSETQ. The CDR3 length is 14 residues. The V gene end was trimmed by 3 bases and the J gene end by 2 bases; junction bases not matched to a gene: 2. CDR3 amino acids: CASSSGTGNYGYTF. The CDR3 region has the DNA TGCGCCAGCAGCTCCGGGACAGGGAACTATGGCTACACCTTC.

This chain uses TRBV18 with TRBJ1-5; 7 bases line up with TRBD1. With V trimmed by 6 bases and J by 0 bases, 14 bases remained unmatched. The CDR3 loop spans 18 amino acids. Germline loops: CDR1 KGHSH, CDR2 LQKENI. The CDR3 nucleotides are TGTGCCAGCTCCCGGAGGGGGACAGACTCTTATAGCAATCAGCCCCAGCATTTT. Translated, it gives CASSRRGTDSYSNQPQHF. The whole variable domain, filled in from reference TRBV18 and TRBJ1-5, reads NAGVMQNPRHLVRRRGQEARLRCSPMKGHSHVYWYRQLPEEGLKFMVYLQKENIIDESGMPKERFSAEFPKEGPSILRIQQVVRGDSAAYFCASSRRGTDSYSNQPQHFGDGTRLSIL.

The chain combines TRBV5-1 with TRBJ2-2, with D possibly matching TRBD1 (6 bases). Germline V gene lookup returns CDR1 SGHRS and CDR2 YFSETQ. The V gene lost 7 bases and the J gene lost 7 bases, with 20 bases spanning the gap. The CDR3 covers 15 residues. Here the CDR3 reads CASSNQGPLGGELFF. CDR3 nucleotides: TGCGCCAGCTCCAATCAGGGGCCCCTAGGCGGGGAGCTGTTTTTT.

V and J are TRBV18 and TRBJ2-5; TRBD1 matches 10 bases. This CDR3 region has 14 residues. Looked up from germline, CDR1 is KGHSH and CDR2 is LQKENI. Unmatched junction bases numbered 6, after V lost 6 bases and J lost 5 bases. CDR3 region: CASSSGTGEETQYF. The CDR3 DNA is TGTGCCAGCTCGTCGGGGACAGGGGAGGAGACCCAGTACTTC.

The rearrangement joins TRBV10-3 to TRBJ1-3; D remains unclear. Germline V gene data show CDR1 as ENHRY and CDR2 as SYGVKD. The CDR3 is made up of 14 amino acids. V was clipped by 4 bases and J by 0 bases, with 7 bases between them. CDR3 DNA sequence: TGTGCCATCAGTGGGGAGCTCTCTGGAAACACCATATATTTT. This translates into CAISGELSGNTIYF.

The chain couples TRBV28 to TRBJ1-2; D unresolved. Germline-derived CDR1 and CDR2 are MDHEN and SYDVKM. This CDR3 has 13 amino acids. V lost 2 bases to trimming and J lost 3 bases, with 7 bases between them. This CDR3 is CASSLGSYYGYTF. CDR3 DNA: TGTGCCAGCAGTTTAGGTTCATACTATGGCTACACCTTC.

The gene calls are TRBV10-3 and TRBJ1-5, with TRBD1 matching over 7 bases. The CDR3 sequence is 14 residues long. V was clipped by 8 bases and J by 6 bases; unmatched bases: 10. Germline V CDR1 and CDR2: ENHRY, SYGVKD. CDR3 sequence (DNA): TGTGCCATCGGGTCGAGACAGGGTGCTCAGCCCCAGCATTTT. Residues: CAIGSRQGAQPQHF.

This sequence joins TRBV4-3 and TRBJ1-1; TRBD1 agrees at 9 bases. CDR1 LGHNA and CDR2 YSLEER come from the germline V gene. The junction had 4 bases not matched to a gene; V was cut back by 3 bases and J by 5 bases. This CDR3 region has 14 residues. For the CDR3, the DNA is TGCGCCAGCAGCCAGAAGGACAGGGGAACTGAAGCTTTCTTT. Its translation is CASSQKDRGTEAFF.

This clone turned up a few times. The chain employs TRBV6-5 and TRBJ2-7; 9 nucleotides align to TRBD1. CDR1 MNHEY and CDR2 SVGAGI come from the germline V gene. Trimming removed 0 bases from V and 5 bases from J; junction bases left unmatched: 5. The CDR3 length is 15 residues. CDR3 coding DNA: TGTGCCAGCAGTTACTCGGGACAGGGTTTTGACGAGCAGTACTTC. Amino acids: CASSYSGQGFDEQYF.